The 21 T cell receptor beta chains below were found in one sample sequenced in a study of tumour-infiltrating T cells in Burkitt lymphoma. The table came from immunoSEQ multiplex PCR; TCRdb's copy has only in-frame clones and leaves some out. Altogether a few thousand clones are present, 75% to 85% being singletons, with the ten largest covering about 13%. Sequenced input: tumor tissue. The receptors were sampled from a human donor with diffuse large B-cell lymphoma.

The chain uses TRBV10-1 and TRBJ1-1, with D uncertain. V lost 6 bases and J lost 5, with 13 bases in between. Germline V gene sequence: CDR1 WNHNN, CDR2 SYGVQD (reference sequence). The CDR3 totals 13 residues. The CDR3 here is CASSDGINTEAFF. The CDR3, as DNA: TGCGCCAGCAGCGATGGGATTAATACTGAAGCTTTCTTT.

The chain carries TRBV2 and TRBJ1-2; possible D gene TRBD1, 5 bases. CDR3 length: 15 amino acids. Germline lookup yields CDR1 SNHLY and CDR2 FYNNEI. The V gene lost 7 bases and the J gene lost 4 bases, with 19 bases spanning the gap. Here the CDR3 DNA reads TGTGCCAGCACCTTCGGGACCGCACTGTCCTATGGCTACACCTTC. Translating gives CASTFGTALSYGYTF.

This clone was detected only a few times. The chain joins TRBV5-1 to TRBJ1-1; 8 bases are a match to TRBD1. Germline V gives CDR1 SGHRS, CDR2 YFSETQ. The CDR3 length is 14 residues. With V trimmed by 5 bases and J by 1 base, 4 bases remained unmatched. As DNA, the CDR3 is TGCGCCAGCAGACCGACAGGGGAGAACACTGAAGCTTTCTTT. Its translation: CASRPTGENTEAFF. The full variable domain, its missing parts supplied by reference TRBV5-1 and TRBJ1-1, is KAGVTQTPRYLIKTRGQQVTLSCSPISGHRSVSWYQQTPGQGLQFLFEYFSETQRNKGNFPGRFSGRQFSNSRSEMNVSTLELGDSALYLCASRPTGENTEAFFGQGTRLTVV.

V is TRBV15 and J is TRBJ2-7; 9 nucleotides agree with TRBD1. From germline, CDR1 is LNHNV and CDR2 YYDKDF (reference sequence). The length of the CDR3 is 15 residues. V dropped 0 bases and J dropped 7; count of bases not matched to a gene: 7. The CDR3 protein is CATSRDTGQGREQYF. CDR3 nucleotides: TGTGCCACCAGCAGAGATACGGGACAGGGCCGAGAGCAGTACTTC.

V usage is TRBV19 and J usage is TRBJ1-1, with 9 bases lining up with TRBD1. The CDR3 contains 13 residues. V shed 8 bases, J shed 11 bases, and the junction held 12 bases outside the gene matches. The germline gives CDR1 LNHDA, CDR2 SQIVND (reference sequence). The CDR3 protein is CASREQGAPSAFF. CDR3 sequence (DNA): TGTGCCAGTCGGGAACAGGGGGCGCCGAGTGCTTTCTTT.

CDR3 amino acids: CASSFQGYEQYF. Here the CDR3 DNA reads TGTGCCAGCAGCTTTCAGGGTTACGAGCAGTACTTC. V is TRBV7-9 and J is TRBJ2-7; weak D call: TRBD1 (5 bases). V was shortened by 3 bases and J by 4 bases, with 7 bases between the two germline ends. CDR1 is SEHNR, CDR2 FQNEAQ, per germline (reference sequence). This CDR3 has 12 amino acids.

This CDR3 reads CASSGGDSTEAFF. The CDR3, as DNA: TGTGCCAGCAGCGGAGGGGACAGCACTGAAGCTTTCTTT. The chain has TRBV9 and TRBJ1-1; TRBD1 agrees at 7 bases. Germline CDR1 reads SGDLS; CDR2 reads YYNGEE. With 3 bases clipped from V and 4 bases from J, the junction kept 3 bases outside the gene matches. The CDR3 covers 13 residues.

The chain uses TRBV6-5 and TRBJ2-2; D unresolved. Germline V gene lookup returns CDR1 MNHEY and CDR2 SVGAGI. The CDR3 length is 14 residues. Deletions cut 6 bases from V and 7 bases from J, with 15 bases between. CDR3 sequence (DNA): TGTGCCAGCAGCCCGAAACGGGTGGGCGGGGAGCTGTTTTTT. Amino acids: CASSPKRVGGELFF.

This chain joins TRBV4-1 and TRBJ1-1, with 7 bases matching TRBD1. CDR1 is MGHRA, CDR2 YSYEKL, per germline. The CDR3 has 12 amino acids. The trim removed 7 bases at V and 7 bases at J, leaving 6 bases unmatched. The CDR3: CASTGTVNEAFF. CDR3 coding DNA: TGCGCCAGCACCGGGACAGTAAATGAAGCTTTCTTT.

V and J are TRBV6-6 and TRBJ1-4, with D tentatively TRBD1 (5 bases). Germline V CDR1 and CDR2: MNHNY, SVGAGI (reference sequence). The V end lost 2 bases, the J end lost 7 bases, and 11 bases lay between the germline ends. The CDR3 extends over 14 amino acids. The CDR3 DNA follows: TGTGCCAGCAGTTACAGGATGGGGGGTGAAAAACTGTTTTTT. Amino acid sequence: CASSYRMGGEKLFF.

CDR3 nucleotides: TGTGCCACCAGCAGAGATTTGGCGGGGCCGGAGACCCAGTACTTC. Protein product: CATSRDLAGPETQYF. The rearrangement uses TRBV15 and TRBJ2-5, with D perhaps TRBD2 (6 bases). Germline lookup yields CDR1 LNHNV and CDR2 YYDKDF (reference sequence). V lost 0 bases and J lost 5, with 13 bases in between. CDR3 length: 15 amino acids.

The chain couples TRBV21-1 to TRBJ1-5. TRBV21-1 is shown as a pseudogene. This CDR3 comprises 14 residues. Written as DNA, the CDR3 is TGTGCCAGCAGGCTACATTGGCATCATCAGCCCCAGCATTTT. Its protein is CASRLHWHHQPQHF.

The genes are TRBV6-6 and TRBJ2-5, with TRBD1 matching over 9 bases. This CDR3 contains 15 residues. Trimming cost V 8 bases and J 4 bases; bases outside gene matches: 11. Germline assignment: CDR1 MNHNY and CDR2 SVGAGI (reference sequence). The CDR3 here is CASAQDRGVLETQYF. DNA of the CDR3: TGTGCCAGCGCCCAGGACAGGGGAGTCTTAGAGACCCAGTACTTC.

The chain links TRBV6-5 to TRBJ2-3; D remains unclear. Per germline, CDR1 MNHEY and CDR2 SVGAGI. The ends were cut back, 8 bases at V and 6 bases at J, with 21 bases in the middle. This CDR3 comprises 15 residues. The CDR3 DNA reads as TGTGCCAGCTCCCTATCGGACCTCTTAACCGATACGCAGTATTTT. Residues: CASSLSDLLTDTQYF.

The CDR3 spells CASSLGQAQPQHF. CDR3 DNA sequence: TGCGCCAGCAGTCTCGGGCAGGCCCAGCCCCAGCATTTT. The V call is TRBV10-2, the J call TRBJ1-5; no clear D gene. CDR1 is WSHSY and CDR2 is SAAADI in the germline V gene. V lost 5 bases and J lost 7, with 12 bases in between. The CDR3 contains 13 residues.

The J gene is TRBJ1-5, the V gene TRBV27; perhaps TRBD1 as D (6 bases). V shed 0 bases and J shed 5 bases, with 11 bases lying between them. Germline assignment: CDR1 MNHEY and CDR2 SMNVEV (reference sequence). The length of the CDR3 is 15 residues. In DNA form, the CDR3 reads TGTGCCAGCAGTTTATCTCCCAAGGGGGATCAGCCCCAGCATTTT. This codes for CASSLSPKGDQPQHF.

The rearrangement joins TRBV28 to TRBJ1-1; D perhaps matches TRBD1 (6 bases). Trimming pared 2 bases from V and 2 bases from J, leaving 9 bases between. The CDR3 consists of 14 residues. Germline CDR1 MDHEN, CDR2 SYDVKM. The CDR3 DNA reads as TGTGCCAGCAGTTTAGGGGGCCCCAACACTGAAGCTTTCTTT. Translation gives CASSLGGPNTEAFF.

Written as DNA, the CDR3 is TGCGCCAGCAGCCAGAGCAACGAGCAGTACTTC. Protein product: CASSQSNEQYF. The rearrangement uses TRBV4-1 and TRBJ2-7; D gene ambiguous. The CDR3 has 11 amino acids. Deletions cut 3 bases from V and 5 bases from J, with 5 bases between. Per the germline V gene, CDR1 is MGHRA and CDR2 is YSYEKL.

This chain uses TRBV5-1 with TRBJ1-3, with a weak D call TRBD1 (6 bases). V was cut by 0 bases and J by 2 bases, with 12 bases left in between. CDR3 size: 16 residues. From germline, CDR1 is SGHRS and CDR2 YFSETQ. The CDR3 bases are TGCGCCAGCAGCTTGGGTCAGGGGAGGCCTGGAAACACCATATATTTT. Translation gives CASSLGQGRPGNTIYF.

The gene calls are TRBV9 and TRBJ1-1; D call uncertain. The CDR3 length is 14 residues. V lost 2 bases and J 4 bases, leaving 12 bases between the germline ends. The germline gives CDR1 SGDLS, CDR2 YYNGEE. The CDR3 sequence: CASSVEGMGTEAFF. In DNA form, the CDR3 reads TGTGCCAGCAGCGTTGAAGGGATGGGCACTGAAGCTTTCTTT.

This clone is labeled large (0.1 to 1%). The chain recombines TRBV9 with TRBJ2-7; 8 bases align to TRBD1. This CDR3 is 15 amino acids long. Germline CDR1 SGDLS, CDR2 YYNGEE. The V gene end was trimmed by 3 bases and the J gene end by 0 bases; junction bases not matched to a gene: 5. The CDR3 DNA follows: TGTGCCAGCAGCGCCGGACAGGGCGCCTCCTACGAGCAGTACTTC. Translated: CASSAGQGASYEQYF.